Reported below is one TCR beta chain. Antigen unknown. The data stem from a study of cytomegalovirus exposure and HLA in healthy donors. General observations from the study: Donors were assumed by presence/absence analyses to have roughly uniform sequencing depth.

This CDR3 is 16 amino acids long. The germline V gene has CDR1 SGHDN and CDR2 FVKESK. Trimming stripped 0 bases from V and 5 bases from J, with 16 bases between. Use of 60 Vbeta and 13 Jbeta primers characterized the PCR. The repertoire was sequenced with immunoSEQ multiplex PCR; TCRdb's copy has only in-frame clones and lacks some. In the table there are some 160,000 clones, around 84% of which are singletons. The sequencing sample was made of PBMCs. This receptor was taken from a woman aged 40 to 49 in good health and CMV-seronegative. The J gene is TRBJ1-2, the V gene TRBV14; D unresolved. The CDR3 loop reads CASSQDPQASPYGYTF. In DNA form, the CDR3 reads TGTGCCAGCAGCCAAGATCCGCAGGCCTCTCCTTATGGCTACACCTTC.